The 29 T cell receptor beta chains in this list originate from one sample, sequenced in a study of CD8+CD57+ T cells in acquired aplastic anemia. Profiling of TCR beta VDJ combinations and CDR3 sequences used genomic DNA as template. TCRdb reprocessed the reads with MiXCR, giving one entry per CDR3 protein. The table includes roughly 160,000 distinct CDR3 sequences, about 64% detected once. Patients included in sequencing had previously demonstrated CD8+CD57+ cell expansion by flow cytometry. Sample: sorted CD4+, CD8+, or CD8+CD57+ T cells (not recorded which) from PBMCs. Every receptor here comes from a human donor with aplastic anemia.

The rearrangement uses TRBV6-4 and TRBJ1-1; a weak D match, TRBD1 (6 bases). The CDR3 spans 15 residues. Deletions cut 1 base from V and 1 base from J, with 10 bases between. Per the germline V gene, CDR1 is MRHNA and CDR2 is SNTAGT. CDR3 DNA: TGTGCCAGCAGTGACTTAGCGGGGGCGAACACTGAAGCTTTCTTT. It yields the protein CASSDLAGANTEAFF.

This clonotype appeared many times. This chain joins TRBV12-3 or TRBV12-4 and TRBJ2-2, with D tentatively TRBD2 (5 bases). The CDR3 runs 15 residues. The V end was cut by 6 bases, the J end by 3 bases, with 14 bases between. In DNA, the CDR3 is TGTGCCAGCAGCCCGGGGTTAGTTTACACCGGGGAGCTGTTTTTT. This codes for CASSPGLVYTGELFF.

The chain joins TRBV25-1 to TRBJ2-7; TRBD1 matches at 8 bases. With V trimmed by 7 bases and J by 3 bases, 8 bases remained unmatched. The CDR3 is 14 residues long. Germline lookup yields CDR1 MGHDK and CDR2 SYGVNS. The CDR3 reads CASTMTGAGYEQYF. The CDR3 DNA sequence: TGTGCCAGCACGATGACAGGGGCAGGCTACGAGCAGTACTTC.

In its sample, this clonotype was seen once. A junction boundary mismatches the germline segment, possibly from a read error. This sequence joins TRBV24-1 and TRBJ2-2, with 7 nucleotides matching TRBD1. The CDR3 is made up of 15 amino acids. Germline CDR1 and CDR2: KGHDR and SFDVKD. CDR3 coding DNA: TGTGCCACCAGCATGGACAGGTGGAACACCGGGGAGCCGGTTTTT. Amino acids: CATSMDRWNTGEPVF.

A word on this clonotype: Lacking the conserved final phenylalanine or tryptophan, this CDR3 likely reflects a read error. Because the CDR3's place on the DNA is in doubt, the DNA is left out and the CDR3 is given as listed by TCRdb. The chain is built from TRBV10-1 and TRBJ2-7; TRBD1, the table's D call, was not compared with the DNA. The CDR3 comprises 14 residues, both ends counted. Per the germline V gene, CDR1 is WNHNN and CDR2 is SYGVQD (reference sequence). CDR3 amino acids: CASSNTRDRDEQSS.

J is TRBJ1-2 and V is TRBV29-1; possibly TRBD1 for D (5 bases). This CDR3 contains 15 residues. Germline lookup yields CDR1 SQVTM and CDR2 ANQGSEA. This CDR3 is CSISKTGGREASYTF. In nucleotides, the CDR3 is TGCAGTATCTCTAAAACAGGAGGGAGGGAGGCTAGCTACACCTTC.

The rearrangement links TRBV20-1 to TRBJ2-1; TRBD1 might be the D (5 bases). The germline gives CDR1 DFQATT, CDR2 SNEGSKA (reference sequence). This CDR3 contains 13 residues. V was shortened by 1 base and J by 7 bases, with 11 bases between the two germline ends. The CDR3 DNA reads TGCAGTGCTAGAGGCAGGGATTCAAATGAGCAGTTCTTC. Amino acids: CSARGRDSNEQFF.

This clonotype came up a few times. The chain joins TRBV5-1 to TRBJ2-7; D unresolved. Germline V gene sequence: CDR1 SGHRS, CDR2 YFSETQ. The CDR3 is made up of 14 amino acids. The V gene lost 3 bases and the J gene lost 2 bases, with 12 bases spanning the gap. CDR3 bases: TGCGCCAGCAGCTCGAAGGGCGGAACCTACGAGCAGTACTTC. Translated, it gives CASSSKGGTYEQYF. The whole variable domain, filled in from reference TRBV5-1 and TRBJ2-7, reads KAGVTQTPRYLIKTRGQQVTLSCSPISGHRSVSWYQQTPGQGLQFLFEYFSETQRNKGNFPGRFSGRQFSNSRSEMNVSTLELGDSALYLCASSSKGGTYEQYFGPGTRLTVT.

The chain is built from TRBV7-3 and TRBJ2-1; unclear D gene. V shed 8 bases and J shed 4 bases, with 15 bases lying between them. Per the germline V gene, CDR1 is SGHTA and CDR2 is FQGTGA. The CDR3 covers 14 residues. CDR3 sequence: CASDGRTDYNEQFF. The CDR3, as DNA: TGTGCCAGCGACGGACGGACGGATTACAATGAGCAGTTCTTC.

This clonotype was seen a handful of times. This chain joins TRBV24-1 and TRBJ2-1, with D maybe TRBD1 (5 bases). The CDR3 loop spans 12 amino acids. Germline V gives CDR1 KGHDR, CDR2 SFDVKD. V was shortened by 7 bases and J by 5 bases, with 8 bases between the two germline ends. The CDR3: CATSFRDNEQFF. The DNA of the CDR3 is TGTGCCACCAGCTTCAGGGACAATGAGCAGTTCTTC.

This chain uses TRBV11-2 with TRBJ2-7; D is possibly TRBD2 (6 bases). The ends were cut back, 5 bases at V and 6 bases at J, with 20 bases in the middle. Germline V lookup: CDR1 SGHAT, CDR2 FQNNGV. This CDR3 comprises 15 residues. CDR3 in DNA: TGTGCCAGCAGCGTGCCGGGACTTTCGGGACCCGAGCAGTACTTC. Its protein is CASSVPGLSGPEQYF.

This clonotype has just a few counts. The CDR3 bases are TGTGCCAGCAGTCGAAAGGTGCAGACAGGGTACTTCCCATCCTACGAGCAGTACTTC. It translates to CASSRKVQTGYFPSYEQYF. This chain uses TRBV7-2 with TRBJ2-7; 7 positions match TRBD1. This CDR3 comprises 19 residues. Germline V gives CDR1 SGHTA, CDR2 FQGNSA. Trimming took 6 bases from V and 1 from J; bases not matched to a gene: 21.

J is TRBJ1-1 and V is TRBV18; D is ambiguous. Trimming took off 4 bases at V and 0 bases at J, with 9 bases between the two ends. Germline values: CDR1 KGHSH, CDR2 LQKENI. The CDR3 runs to 14 residues. CDR3: CASSQATVNTEAFF. The CDR3 DNA follows: TGTGCCAGCTCACAGGCTACAGTGAACACTGAAGCTTTCTTT.

The V and J genes are TRBV25-1 and TRBJ1-1, with TRBD1 matching over 8 bases. The CDR3 runs 15 residues. With 5 bases clipped from V and 1 base from J, the junction kept 6 bases outside the gene matches. Germline lookup yields CDR1 MGHDK and CDR2 SYGVNS. The DNA for the CDR3 is TGTGCCAGCAGTCCCATCGACAGGGGGAACACTGAAGCTTTCTTT. Its translation: CASSPIDRGNTEAFF. Variable domain in full (rest from reference TRBV25-1 and TRBJ1-1): EADIYQTPRYLVIGTGKKITLECSQTMGHDKMYWYQQDPGMELHLIHYSYGVNSTEKGDLSSESTVSRIRTEHFPLTLESARPSHTSQYLCASSPIDRGNTEAFFGQGTRLTVV.

The chain employs TRBV2 and TRBJ2-5; the D call may be TRBD1 or TRBD2 (5 bases each). The CDR3 contains 14 residues. In germline, CDR1 is SNHLY, CDR2 FYNNEI. V shed 7 bases and J shed 4 bases, with 16 bases lying between them. The CDR3 region has the DNA TGTGCCAGCAAGGCGAGGTTGGGGACAGAGACCCAGTACTTC. This codes for CASKARLGTETQYF.

The chain uses TRBV15 and TRBJ2-3; D might be TRBD2 (6 bases). The V end lost 5 bases, the J end lost 0 bases, and 15 bases lay between the germline ends. This CDR3 comprises 16 residues. CDR1 is LNHNV and CDR2 is YYDKDF in the germline V gene (reference sequence). The CDR3 reads CATSPTGGASTDTQYF. The CDR3 bases are TGTGCCACCAGCCCCACCGGGGGTGCAAGCACAGATACGCAGTATTTT.

The chain couples TRBV11-2 to TRBJ2-5; 9 bases map to TRBD2. The CDR3 consists of 15 residues. J was trimmed by 6 bases and V by 0 bases; bases with no gene match: 5. Germline CDR1 reads SGHAT; CDR2 reads FQNNGV. CDR3 in amino acids: CASSLEAGGLQTQYF. DNA for the CDR3: TGTGCCAGCAGCTTAGAAGCGGGGGGCCTCCAGACCCAGTACTTC.

This chain connects TRBV7-9 to TRBJ2-1; 7 nucleotides match TRBD1. Germline CDR1 is SEHNR and CDR2 is FQNEAQ (reference sequence). The CDR3 totals 16 residues. V was clipped by 5 bases and J by 2 bases; unmatched bases: 9. This CDR3 reads CASSRVQGTTYNEQFF. The CDR3 DNA is TGTGCCAGCAGCCGAGTACAGGGGACCACCTACAATGAGCAGTTCTTC.

The sample holds many counts of this clonotype. The CDR3 sequence: CASSYRGTGELFF. The CDR3, as DNA: TGCGCCAGCAGCTACAGGGGTACCGGGGAGCTGTTTTTT. V usage is TRBV5-1 and J usage is TRBJ2-2; the match to TRBD1 covers 7 bases. CDR3 length: 13 amino acids. Trimming cost V 3 bases and J 5 bases; bases outside gene matches: 1. From germline, CDR1 is SGHRS and CDR2 YFSETQ.

The chain links TRBV25-1 to TRBJ2-7; perhaps TRBD2 as D (6 bases). The V gene's germline CDR1 is MGHDK and CDR2 SYGVNS. V lost 7 bases and J lost 3, with 16 bases in between. This CDR3 has 14 amino acids. The CDR3 sequence: CASNGAFSGYEQYF. DNA of the CDR3: TGTGCCAGCAACGGAGCTTTTAGCGGCTACGAGCAGTACTTC.

This clonotype appeared a few times. V and J are TRBV7-2 and TRBJ1-1; no clear D. Deletions cut 5 bases from V and 0 bases from J, with 4 bases between. CDR1 is SGHTA, CDR2 FQGNSA, per germline. This CDR3 comprises 12 residues. CDR3 nucleotides: TGTGCCAGCAGCCGTCTGAACACTGAAGCTTTCTTT. As protein: CASSRLNTEAFF. Looking up the rest from reference TRBV7-2 and TRBJ1-1 gives the full variable domain: GAGVSQSPSNKVTEKGKDVELRCDPISGHTALYWYRQSLGQGLEFLIYFQGNSAPDKSGLPSDRFSAERTGGSVSTLTIQRTQQEDSAVYLCASSRLNTEAFFGQGTRLTVV.

This clonotype showed up just a few times. The gene calls are TRBV24-1 and TRBJ2-7; D is possibly TRBD1 (7 bases). V shed 5 bases and J shed 9 bases, with 13 bases lying between them. The CDR3 extends over 12 amino acids. Germline CDR1 is KGHDR and CDR2 is SFDVKD. DNA of the CDR3: TGTGCCACCAGTGGTTCAGGGGGGATGCAGTACTTC. Translated: CATSGSGGMQYF.

The chain combines TRBV11-2 with TRBJ2-7; 11 bases align to TRBD2. Unmatched junction bases numbered 9, after V lost 5 bases and J lost 3 bases. Germline CDR1 and CDR2: SGHAT and FQNNGV. The CDR3 consists of 16 residues. DNA of the CDR3: TGTGCCAGCAGCCCCATGGGACTAGCGGTGATCTACGAGCAGTACTTC. Translating it yields CASSPMGLAVIYEQYF.

This clonotype was recorded only once. The rearrangement links TRBV10-2 to TRBJ2-1; possibly TRBD1 for D (6 bases). Germline V CDR1 and CDR2: WSHSY, SAAADI. V gave up 10 bases and J gave up 5 bases, with 18 bases separating them. The CDR3 is 14 amino acids. CDR3 region: CATNTQGLHNEQFF. CDR3 DNA sequence: TGCGCCACCAATACACAGGGTCTCCACAATGAGCAGTTCTTC.

The chain couples TRBV5-6 to TRBJ2-1, with D unclear. The CDR3 is made up of 13 amino acids. Germline V gives CDR1 SGHDT, CDR2 YYEEEE. Trimming removed 6 bases from V and 4 bases from J, with 11 bases in between. DNA of the CDR3: TGTGCCAGCATCCAGGACCAGTACAATGAGCAGTTCTTC. Amino acid sequence: CASIQDQYNEQFF.

The chain carries TRBV7-9 and TRBJ1-1; the D is unclear. The germline V gene encodes CDR1 SEHNR and CDR2 FQNEAQ (reference sequence). V was pared by 7 bases and J by 1 base, with 10 bases between. The CDR3 is 13 amino acids. This CDR3 is CASTPGGNTEAFF. The CDR3 coding sequence is TGTGCCAGCACGCCAGGTGGGAACACTGAAGCTTTCTTT.

The chain couples TRBV2 to TRBJ2-1; D gene ambiguous. The length of the CDR3 is 12 residues. CDR1 and CDR2 from the germline V gene are SNHLY and FYNNEI. Trimming took off 5 bases at V and 10 bases at J, with 12 bases between the two ends. The CDR3 reads CASSLSSYEQFF. The DNA of the CDR3 is TGTGCCAGCAGTTTGAGCTCCTACGAGCAGTTCTTC.

This clonotype was found a few times. This chain joins TRBV7-8 and TRBJ1-5; D uncertain. Germline loops: CDR1 SGHVS, CDR2 FQNEAQ. The V and J ends lost 5 bases and 5 bases respectively, with 10 bases between them. The CDR3 covers 13 residues. CDR3 sequence (DNA): TGTGCCAGCAGCCTGCGAACCCATCAGCCCCAGCATTTT. Its translation: CASSLRTHQPQHF.

The chain combines TRBV6-6 with TRBJ2-5; 9 positions match TRBD2. V was clipped by 5 bases and J by 5 bases; unmatched bases: 9. In germline, CDR1 is MNHNY, CDR2 SVGAGI (reference sequence). This CDR3 comprises 15 residues. CDR3 in amino acids: CASSHGTSLAETQYF. CDR3 DNA: TGTGCCAGCAGTCACGGGACTAGCTTAGCGGAGACCCAGTACTTC.